Below are 19 T cell receptor beta chains sequenced from a single sample in a study of T cell responses to AZD1222 COVID-19 vaccine (TCRdb year 2021). Library preparation was by the immunoSEQ multiplex PCR assay. The immuneACCESS repertoire file appears here via TCRdb, limited to in-frame rearrangements. These files lack a portion of the clones; in checked studies, under half of the deficit traces to unresolved V genes, and the cause of the others is not known. For this sample there are fewer than 150,000 clones; 90% appear just once. The biggest ten clones account for approximately 1.8% of the sample. The time point label for this specimen denotes: about 28 days (+/-7) after the second vaccine dose. The material sequenced was peripheral blood, taken 28 days after the second AZD1222 dose. The receptors originated from an adult who received the AZD1222 COVID-19 vaccine.

The chain's CDR3 is CASSTSGSGNNEQFF. Here the CDR3 DNA reads TGTGCCAGTAGTACTAGCGGGAGTGGCAACAATGAGCAGTTCTTC. The chain couples TRBV19 to TRBJ2-1, with 10 bases aligning to TRBD2. The CDR3 is 15 residues long. Germline trimming cut 4 bases from V and 5 bases from J; bases unmatched to any gene: 5. Germline V gene data show CDR1 as LNHDA and CDR2 as SQIVND (reference sequence).

The chain carries TRBV19 and TRBJ2-3, with a possible D match to TRBD1 (5 bases). Germline V gene data show CDR1 as LNHDA and CDR2 as SQIVND (reference sequence). Trimming removed 1 base from V and 0 bases from J, with 14 bases in between. The CDR3 consists of 17 residues. CDR3 DNA sequence: TGTGCCAGTAGTATAGCCAGGGTGAATCCGAGCACAGATACGCAGTATTTT. As protein: CASSIARVNPSTDTQYF.

About this clone: Its ends do not fully match the called genes, so a read error is possible. The rearrangement joins TRBV9 to TRBJ1-2, with TRBD1 matching 7 bases. The length of the CDR3 is 13 residues. The germline V gene has CDR1 SGDLS and CDR2 YYNGEE. For the CDR3, the DNA is TGTGCCAGCAGCGTAGAGGGGGCAGGAACTATTCGATTC. Amino acids: CASSVEGAGTIRF.

The chain links TRBV7-2 to TRBJ2-1; 12 positions match TRBD2. V gave up 0 bases and J gave up 6 bases; unmatched junction bases: 9. The CDR3 has 18 residues. Germline V gene sequence: CDR1 SGHTA, CDR2 FQGNSA. CDR3: CASSLAGRLAGVPNEQFF. The CDR3 DNA reads as TGTGCCAGCAGCTTAGCGGGAAGACTAGCGGGAGTCCCCAATGAGCAGTTCTTC.

The gene calls are TRBV19 and TRBJ1-2, with TRBD1 matching 8 bases. The J segment lost 8 bases and the V segment lost 4 bases, leaving 9 bases of the junction unmatched. There are 14 residues in the CDR3. Germline loops: CDR1 LNHDA, CDR2 SQIVND (reference sequence). The CDR3 loop reads CASSTRTGWSGYTF. CDR3 nucleotide sequence: TGTGCCAGTAGTACTAGGACAGGGTGGAGCGGCTACACCTTC.

The chain couples TRBV3-1 (or the pseudogene TRBV3-2) to TRBJ2-1; a possible D gene is TRBD2 (7 bases). Trimming took off 0 bases at V and 9 bases at J, with 18 bases between the two ends. The CDR3 consists of 16 residues. Germline-derived CDR1 and CDR2 are LGHDT and YNNKEL (reference sequence). The CDR3 protein is CASSQEGGGPSSEQFF. CDR3 sequence (DNA): TGTGCCAGCAGCCAAGAGGGGGGGGGCCCAAGTAGTGAGCAGTTCTTC.

CDR3: CATKQGANPNVGYTF. The CDR3 bases are TGTGCCACTAAACAGGGGGCGAACCCCAACGTGGGCTACACCTTC. The chain is built from TRBV24-1 and TRBJ1-2; TRBD1 aligns across 9 bases. J gave up 8 bases and V 10 bases, and 16 bases lay outside the gene matches. Germline V gene lookup returns CDR1 KGHDR and CDR2 SFDVKD. The CDR3 has 15 amino acids.

The rearrangement uses TRBV23-1 and TRBJ2-7; 7 positions match TRBD2. TRBV23-1 is reported as an ORF; its role is uncertain. The CDR3 loop spans 14 amino acids. V shed 6 bases, J shed 3 bases, and the junction held 8 bases outside the gene matches. In nucleotides, the CDR3 is TGCGCCAGCAGGAGGTGCGGGAGAAGCTACGAGCAGTACTTC. It yields the protein CASRRCGRSYEQYF.

The chain joins TRBV7-3 to TRBJ2-2; TRBD1 aligns across 10 bases. The CDR3 is 15 amino acids. Germline assignment: CDR1 SGHTA and CDR2 FQGTGA. V was pared by 4 bases and J by 4 bases, with 3 bases of the junction left unmatched. CDR3 amino acids: CASSSTGGGTGELFF. The CDR3 bases are TGTGCCAGCAGCTCGACAGGGGGCGGCACCGGGGAGCTGTTTTTT.

The chain couples TRBV6-2 or TRBV6-3 to TRBJ2-7; D possibly uses TRBD1 or TRBD2 (5 bases each). The CDR3 spans 15 residues. The germline V and J ends were trimmed by 0 bases and 6 bases, with 15 bases remaining between them. Germline V gene lookup returns CDR1 MNHEY and CDR2 SVGEGT. The CDR3 DNA sequence: TGTGCCAGCAGTTACTCGACGGGGACGGGATCCGAGCAGTACTTC. Translated, it gives CASSYSTGTGSEQYF.

This chain joins TRBV29-1 and TRBJ2-3; 7 bases line up with TRBD2. Per germline, CDR1 SQVTM and CDR2 ANQGSEA. The CDR3 contains 14 residues. The V gene end was trimmed by 6 bases and the J gene end by 5 bases; junction bases not matched to a gene: 11. The CDR3 sequence: CSVPLGGNIDTQYF. CDR3 nucleotides: TGCAGCGTCCCATTGGGAGGGAACATAGATACGCAGTATTTT.

The rearrangement links TRBV5-1 to TRBJ2-1, with a tentative D call TRBD1 (6 bases). From germline, CDR1 is SGHRS and CDR2 YFSETQ. V was shortened by 5 bases and J by 4 bases, with 13 bases between the two germline ends. The length of the CDR3 is 14 residues. The CDR3 protein is CASRSQGGYNEQFF. CDR3 sequence (DNA): TGCGCCAGCAGATCCCAAGGGGGATACAATGAGCAGTTCTTC.

V and J are TRBV2 and TRBJ1-2; 7 bases are a match to TRBD1. The CDR3 consists of 13 residues. V lost 4 bases and J lost 8; bases outside the gene matches: 7. Germline values: CDR1 SNHLY, CDR2 FYNNEI. CDR3: CASSAQGLEGYTF. The CDR3 DNA sequence: TGTGCCAGCAGTGCACAGGGGTTAGAAGGCTACACCTTC.

The rearrangement joins TRBV6-5 to TRBJ2-7; D remains unclear. The CDR3 extends over 12 amino acids. Trimming removed 2 bases from V and 7 bases from J, with 9 bases in between. CDR1 is MNHEY and CDR2 is SVGAGI in the germline V gene. CDR3 sequence: CASSYSSGEQYF. The CDR3 DNA reads TGTGCCAGCAGTTACAGTTCTGGGGAGCAGTACTTC.

The chain carries TRBV6-5 and TRBJ1-1; unclear D gene. The CDR3 covers 13 residues. Germline CDR1 reads MNHEY; CDR2 reads SVGAGI. V lost 0 bases, J lost 8 bases, and 10 bases lay in between. CDR3 DNA sequence: TGTGCCAGCAGTTACTCCTCGACGGGGGAAGCTTTCTTT. It codes for CASSYSSTGEAFF.

This clone was detected only once. The rearrangement joins TRBV24-1 to TRBJ1-1; weak D call: TRBD1 (6 bases). This CDR3 is built from 15 residues. Germline values: CDR1 KGHDR, CDR2 SFDVKD. Trimming shortened V by 6 bases and J by 1 base, and 14 bases separated the two germline ends. CDR3: CATSLGAGENTEAFF. CDR3 DNA: TGTGCCACCAGTCTGGGGGCGGGGGAGAACACTGAAGCTTTCTTT.

The V and J genes are TRBV9 and TRBJ2-7; D unclear. CDR1 and CDR2 from the germline V gene are SGDLS and YYNGEE. The CDR3 loop spans 15 amino acids. Trimming shortened V by 3 bases and J by 0 bases, and 13 bases separated the two germline ends. In DNA form, the CDR3 reads TGTGCCAGCAGCGAGGACGGCCCGAGCTCCTACGAGCAGTACTTC. Translated: CASSEDGPSSYEQYF.

This rearrangement joins TRBV30 to TRBJ2-2; D gene uncertain. V was clipped by 5 bases and J by 4 bases, with 17 bases between them. CDR3 length equals 15 residues. The germline gives CDR1 GTSNPN, CDR2 SVGIG (reference sequence). Here the CDR3 DNA reads TGTGCCTGGGGGCTTCGGGCAGTAAGCACCGGGGAGCTGTTTTTT. Translating it yields CAWGLRAVSTGELFF.

The chain employs TRBV9 and TRBJ2-2; 7 nucleotides line up with TRBD1. The ends lost 3 bases at V and 5 bases at J; junction bases unmatched: 7. Germline CDR1 is SGDLS and CDR2 is YYNGEE. The CDR3 length is 15 residues. In nucleotides, the CDR3 is TGTGCCAGCAGCGCCCGGGACAGAATAACCGGGGAGCTGTTTTTT. It yields the protein CASSARDRITGELFF.